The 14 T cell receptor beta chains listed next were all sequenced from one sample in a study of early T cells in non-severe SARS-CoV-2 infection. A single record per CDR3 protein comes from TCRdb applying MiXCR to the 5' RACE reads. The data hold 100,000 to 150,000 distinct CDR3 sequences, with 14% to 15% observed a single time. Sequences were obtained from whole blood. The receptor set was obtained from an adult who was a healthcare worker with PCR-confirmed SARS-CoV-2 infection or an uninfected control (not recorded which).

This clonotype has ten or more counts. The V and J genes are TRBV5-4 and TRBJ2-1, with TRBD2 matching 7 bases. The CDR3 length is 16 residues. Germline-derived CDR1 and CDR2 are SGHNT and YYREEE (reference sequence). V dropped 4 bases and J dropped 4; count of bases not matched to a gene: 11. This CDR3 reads CASSPGISGVYNEQFF. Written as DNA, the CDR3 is TGTGCCAGCAGCCCAGGGATCAGCGGGGTGTACAATGAGCAGTTCTTC.

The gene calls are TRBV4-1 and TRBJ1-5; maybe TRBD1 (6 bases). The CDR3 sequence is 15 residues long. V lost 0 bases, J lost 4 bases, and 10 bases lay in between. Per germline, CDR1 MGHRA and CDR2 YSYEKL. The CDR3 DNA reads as TGCGCCAGCAGCCAAGATTCTCAGGGGAATCAGCCCCAGCATTTT. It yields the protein CASSQDSQGNQPQHF.

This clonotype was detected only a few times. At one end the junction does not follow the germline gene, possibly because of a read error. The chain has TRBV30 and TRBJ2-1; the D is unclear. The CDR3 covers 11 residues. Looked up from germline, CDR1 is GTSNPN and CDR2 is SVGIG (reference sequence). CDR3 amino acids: CAWSSQRFRWF. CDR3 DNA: TGTGCCTGGAGTTCCCAGCGTTTTCGGTGGTTC.

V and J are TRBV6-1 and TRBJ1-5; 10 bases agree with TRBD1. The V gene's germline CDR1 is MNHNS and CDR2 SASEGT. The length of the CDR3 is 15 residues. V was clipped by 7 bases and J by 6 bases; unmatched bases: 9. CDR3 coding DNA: TGTGCCAGCAACCAGCCGGGACAGGGGTTTCAGCCCCAGCATTTT. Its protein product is CASNQPGQGFQPQHF.

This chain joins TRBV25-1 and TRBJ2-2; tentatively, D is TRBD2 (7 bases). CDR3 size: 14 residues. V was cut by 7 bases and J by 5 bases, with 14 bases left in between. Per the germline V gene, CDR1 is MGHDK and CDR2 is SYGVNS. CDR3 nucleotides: TGTGCCAGCACCGAAGGGGGGGCAACCGGGGAGCTGTTTTTT. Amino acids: CASTEGGATGELFF.

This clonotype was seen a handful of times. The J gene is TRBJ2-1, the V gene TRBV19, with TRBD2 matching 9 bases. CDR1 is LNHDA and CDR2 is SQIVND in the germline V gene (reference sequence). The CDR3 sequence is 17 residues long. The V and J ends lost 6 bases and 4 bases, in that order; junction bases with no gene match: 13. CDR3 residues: CASREGLATTIYNEQFF. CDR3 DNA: TGTGCCAGTAGAGAAGGACTAGCGACCACTATTTACAATGAGCAGTTCTTC.

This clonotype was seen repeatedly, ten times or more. In DNA, the CDR3 is TGTGCCAGCAGTCCGTCGGTTCCGGAGACCCAGTACTTC. Protein: CASSPSVPETQYF. The chain is built from TRBV12-3 or TRBV12-4 and TRBJ2-5, with unresolved D. The ends were cut back, 5 bases at V and 5 bases at J, with 12 bases in the middle. The CDR3 runs to 13 residues.

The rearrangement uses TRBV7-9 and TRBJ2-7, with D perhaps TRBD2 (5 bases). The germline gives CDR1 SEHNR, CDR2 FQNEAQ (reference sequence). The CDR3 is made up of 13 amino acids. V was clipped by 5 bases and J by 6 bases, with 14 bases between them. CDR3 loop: CASSRDPSVEQYF. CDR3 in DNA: TGTGCCAGCAGCCGGGATCCTTCGGTCGAGCAGTACTTC.

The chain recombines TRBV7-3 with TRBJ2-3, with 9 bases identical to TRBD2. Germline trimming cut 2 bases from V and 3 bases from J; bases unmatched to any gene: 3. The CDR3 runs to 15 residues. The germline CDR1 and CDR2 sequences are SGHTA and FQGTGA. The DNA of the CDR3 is TGTGCCAGCAGCTTAGCGCGGGGGGGAACAGATACGCAGTATTTT. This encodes CASSLARGGTDTQYF.

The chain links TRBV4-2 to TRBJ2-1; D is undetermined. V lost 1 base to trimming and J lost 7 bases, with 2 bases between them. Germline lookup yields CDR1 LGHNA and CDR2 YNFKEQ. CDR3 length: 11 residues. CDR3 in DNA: TGTGCCAGCAGCCAAGGGAATGAGCAGTTCTTC. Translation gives CASSQGNEQFF.

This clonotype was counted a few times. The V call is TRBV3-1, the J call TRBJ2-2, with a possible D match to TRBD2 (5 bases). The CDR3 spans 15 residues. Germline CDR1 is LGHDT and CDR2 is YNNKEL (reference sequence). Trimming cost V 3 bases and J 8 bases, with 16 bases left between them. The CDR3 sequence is CASSQVLAPPGELFF. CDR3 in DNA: TGTGCCAGCAGCCAGGTTCTAGCCCCCCCGGGGGAGCTGTTTTTT. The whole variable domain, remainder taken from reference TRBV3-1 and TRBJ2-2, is DTAVSQTPKYLVTQMGNDKSIKCEQNLGHDTMYWYKQDSKKFLKIMFSYNNKELIINETVPNRFSPKSPDKAHLNLHINSLELGDSAVYFCASSQVLAPPGELFFGEGSRLTVL.

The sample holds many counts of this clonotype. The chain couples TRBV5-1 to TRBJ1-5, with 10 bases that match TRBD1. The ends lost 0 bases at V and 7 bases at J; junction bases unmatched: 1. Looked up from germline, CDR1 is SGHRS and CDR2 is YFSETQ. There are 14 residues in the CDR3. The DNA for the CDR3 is TGCGCCAGCAGCTTGGGGACAGGGGGACAGCCCCAGCATTTT. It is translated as CASSLGTGGQPQHF.

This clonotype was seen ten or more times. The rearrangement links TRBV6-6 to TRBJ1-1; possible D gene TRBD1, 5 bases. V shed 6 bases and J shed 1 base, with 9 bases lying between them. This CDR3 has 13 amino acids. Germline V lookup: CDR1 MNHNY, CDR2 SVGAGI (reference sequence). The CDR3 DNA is TGTGCCAGCAGCTACGACAGGAACACTGAAGCTTTCTTT. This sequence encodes CASSYDRNTEAFF.

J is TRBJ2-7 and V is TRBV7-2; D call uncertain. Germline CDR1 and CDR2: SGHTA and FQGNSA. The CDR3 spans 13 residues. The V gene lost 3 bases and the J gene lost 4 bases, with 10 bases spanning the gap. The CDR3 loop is CASSLGSLYEQYF. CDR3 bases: TGTGCCAGCAGCTTGGGGTCGCTTTACGAGCAGTACTTC.